This T cell receptor beta chain is drawn from a study of cytomegalovirus exposure and HLA in healthy donors. Study context: It was reported in a later analysis that the 95 to 150 validation repertoires used the same platform as the roughly 670 first-cohort repertoires. Study-level results: Per published reports, the classifier diagnosed cytomegalovirus status with high specificity and sensitivity. CMV antigen specificity was confirmed in vitro for three CMV-associated chains. A list of around 150 TCR beta chains associated with cytomegalovirus was given.

Points on this clone: The antigen is undetermined.

There are 12 residues in the CDR3. V dropped 2 bases and J dropped 6 bases, with 8 bases sitting between them. Per germline, CDR1 SQVTM and CDR2 ANQGSEA. Libraries were prepared by immunoSEQ multiplex PCR; TCRdb keeps only in-frame clonotypes and omits some of them. The sample lists about 150,000 clones, over 80% occurring once. The V gene is TRBV29-1, the J gene TRBJ2-1; possibly TRBD2 for D (6 bases). The source of this sequence is a woman in her thirties in good health and CMV-seropositive. Sequencing input: PBMCs. The CDR3 spells CSVERGTNEQFF. In DNA, the CDR3 is TGCAGCGTTGAACGGGGGACCAATGAGCAGTTCTTC.